The 27 T cell receptor beta chains reported below all come from one sample, sequenced in a study of Graves' ophthalmopathy and Graves' hyperthyroidism. Scientists amplified the TCR beta CDR3 regions from RNA transcripts. HTBI primers served in a first-round RT-PCR, which a second-round multiplex PCR followed. TCRdb redid the calling of the multiplex PCR reads with MiXCR, one entry per CDR3 protein. In the table there are roughly 220,000 distinct CDR3 sequences, about 47% of which are singletons. Sequenced input: peripheral blood. All receptors come from an adult man with Graves' ophthalmopathy.

The chain links TRBV11-3 to TRBJ2-7; D is unclear. Trimming took 1 base from V and 9 from J, leaving 16 bases between them. This CDR3 has 14 amino acids. Germline values: CDR1 SGHNT, CDR2 YENEEA. The CDR3 nucleotides read TGTGCCAGCAGCTTAGTGTCAGCTTCCTTTGGGCAGTACTTC. It codes for CASSLVSASFGQYF.

The chain joins TRBV7-9 to TRBJ1-5; TRBD1 might be the D (5 bases). Germline CDR1 reads SEHNR; CDR2 reads FQNEAQ (reference sequence). The CDR3 is 14 amino acids. V lost 3 bases to trimming and J lost 11 bases, with 17 bases between them. CDR3 DNA: TGTGCCAGCAGCTTTGAGGGGCGAATAGAGACCCAGCATTTT. This translates into CASSFEGRIETQHF.

This clonotype was detected only a few times. CDR3 sequence (DNA): TGCGCCAGCAGCTCAACACAACCCTCCGGGGAGCTGTTTTTT. It yields the protein CASSSTQPSGELFF. The gene calls are TRBV5-1 and TRBJ2-2, with D hard to call. V was cut by 3 bases and J by 6 bases, with 12 bases left in between. CDR1 and CDR2 from the germline V gene are SGHRS and YFSETQ. There are 14 residues in the CDR3.

The chain uses TRBV7-9 and TRBJ2-7; no clear D. Germline CDR1 and CDR2: SEHNR and FQNEAQ (reference sequence). The CDR3 covers 15 residues. Trimming removed 5 bases at V and 0 bases at J, with 14 bases between. The CDR3 DNA follows: TGTGCCAGCAGCACGTACAGAGCCCCCTCCTACGAGCAGTACTTC. Encoded protein: CASSTYRAPSYEQYF.

This clonotype was found once. V and J are TRBV7-9 and TRBJ2-6; D unresolved. The CDR3 runs to 21 residues. Germline values: CDR1 SEHNR, CDR2 FQNEAQ (reference sequence). The germline V and J ends were trimmed by 0 bases and 0 bases, with 21 bases remaining between them. CDR3: CASSLASLRVQAISGANVLTF. The CDR3 DNA reads TGTGCCAGCAGCTTAGCATCTTTGCGCGTCCAGGCAATCTCTGGGGCCAACGTCCTGACTTTC.

This rearrangement joins TRBV7-3 to TRBJ1-2, with 9 bases matching TRBD1. This CDR3 has 18 amino acids. Germline V lookup: CDR1 SGHTA, CDR2 FQGTGA. The V gene end was trimmed by 4 bases and the J gene end by 5 bases; junction bases not matched to a gene: 17. In nucleotides, the CDR3 is TGTGCCAGCAGCTGGCGGGGACAGGGAGATGCAGGAGCGTATGGCTACACCTTC. As protein: CASSWRGQGDAGAYGYTF.

On this clonotype: This could be a read error, since a much larger clone is one nucleotide away. The chain employs TRBV10-3 and TRBJ2-2; D possibly corresponds to TRBD2 (5 bases). V was pared by 5 bases and J by 4 bases, with 14 bases between. Germline V gene lookup returns CDR1 ENHRY and CDR2 SYGVKD. The CDR3 sequence is 15 residues long. The CDR3 nucleotides are TGTGCCATCAGTTATTCGGGATATGGCACCGGGGAGCTGTTTTTT. Translation gives CAISYSGYGTGELFF.

There are a few counts of this clonotype. The V call is TRBV20-1, the J call TRBJ2-7; TRBD1 matches 10 bases. CDR1 and CDR2 (germline): DFQATT, SNEGSKA (reference sequence). This CDR3 has 13 amino acids. The ends lost 6 bases at V and 6 bases at J; junction bases unmatched: 8. The DNA of the CDR3 is TGCAGTGCGACCCGGACAGGGGGAAGCGAGCAGTACTTC. Encoded protein: CSATRTGGSEQYF.

V is TRBV5-1 and J is TRBJ1-5; D is possibly TRBD1 (5 bases). V was cut by 0 bases and J by 4 bases, with 11 bases left in between. Germline V gene data show CDR1 as SGHRS and CDR2 as YFSETQ. CDR3 length equals 15 residues. CDR3 in DNA: TGCGCCAGCAGCTTGGGGACACACGAAAATCAGCCCCAGCATTTT. This encodes CASSLGTHENQPQHF.

This clonotype occurred many times. The chain couples TRBV29-1 to TRBJ2-7, with TRBD1 identical over 8 bases. This CDR3 is 15 amino acids long. With V trimmed by 0 bases and J by 6 bases, 10 bases remained unmatched. The germline gives CDR1 SQVTM, CDR2 ANQGSEA. The CDR3 DNA is TGCAGCGTTGAAGATCGTAACAGGGGGGCTACCGAGCAGTACTTC. Translation: CSVEDRNRGATEQYF.

As DNA, the CDR3 is TGTGCCAGCAGCGAAGGGACTAGCGGGATTACGTGGGAAGAGCAGTACTTC. This encodes CASSEGTSGITWEEQYF. This sequence joins TRBV14 and TRBJ2-7; 13 positions agree with TRBD2. Per the germline V gene, CDR1 is SGHDN and CDR2 is FVKESK. J lost 7 bases, V lost 5 bases, and 14 bases had no gene match. The CDR3 covers 17 residues.

This chain uses TRBV2 with TRBJ2-5; 9 bases are shared with TRBD1. J gave up 9 bases and V 6 bases, and 11 bases lay outside the gene matches. Looked up from germline, CDR1 is SNHLY and CDR2 is FYNNEI. This CDR3 is 14 amino acids long. In DNA, the CDR3 is TGTGCCAGCAGGGAGGACGGGACAGGGCGTGCCCAGTACTTC. This codes for CASREDGTGRAQYF.

Concerning this clonotype: A read error may produce the germline difference seen at one junction end. This sequence joins TRBV24-1 and TRBJ1-5; 7 bases agree with TRBD1. CDR1 KGHDR and CDR2 SFDVKD come from the germline V gene. The CDR3 runs 13 residues. Here the CDR3 DNA reads TGTGCCAGCAGTATCAGGGGGAATCAGCCCCAGCATTTT. Residues: CASSIRGNQPQHF.

The chain recombines TRBV7-3 with TRBJ2-5; D remains unclear. This CDR3 has 12 amino acids. CDR1 is SGHTA, CDR2 FQGTGA, per germline. Trimming shortened V by 5 bases and J by 8 bases, and 12 bases separated the two germline ends. The CDR3 protein is CASSPLLGTQYF. In DNA, the CDR3 is TGTGCCAGCAGCCCTCTTCTCGGTACCCAGTACTTC.

Of note for this clonotype: Given a much more abundant clone one base away, this may be a read error. This chain uses TRBV29-1 with TRBJ1-2, with D unresolved. The germline V gene encodes CDR1 SQVTM and CDR2 ANQGSEA. CDR3 length: 13 amino acids. The V end lost 7 bases, the J end lost 2 bases, and 14 bases lay between the germline ends. As DNA, the CDR3 is TGCAGCGCTGGGGAGGGCCAGAACTATGGCTACACCTTC. This codes for CSAGEGQNYGYTF.

The V call is TRBV6-1, the J call TRBJ1-5; TRBD1 might be the D (6 bases). Germline V gene data show CDR1 as MNHNS and CDR2 as SASEGT. The CDR3 runs to 14 residues. V was trimmed by 6 bases and J by 6 bases, leaving 15 bases between them. The CDR3 is CASRTWGPLQPQHF. CDR3 nucleotide sequence: TGTGCCAGCAGGACGTGGGGGCCGCTTCAGCCCCAGCATTTT.

In the case of this clonotype: The junction departs from germline at one end; a sequencing error may be responsible. The chain has TRBV10-3 and TRBJ1-2, with 12 bases that match TRBD1. From germline, CDR1 is ENHRY and CDR2 SYGVKD. The CDR3 length is 15 residues. In DNA form, the CDR3 reads TGTGCCAGCAGTGACGGGACAGGGGGCAACTATGGCTACACCTTC. Encoded protein: CASSDGTGGNYGYTF.

The V call is TRBV19, the J call TRBJ1-2; D unclear. CDR3 length: 14 residues. Germline V lookup: CDR1 LNHDA, CDR2 SQIVND (reference sequence). With 4 bases removed from V and 7 bases from J, the gap between germline ends came to 16 bases. The CDR3 DNA sequence: TGTGCCAGTAGTAGTCGAGGGAATGAAGGTGGCTACACCTTC. It encodes CASSSRGNEGGYTF.

The V call is TRBV20-1, the J call TRBJ2-7; 10 bases align to TRBD1. CDR1 DFQATT and CDR2 SNEGSKA come from the germline V gene (reference sequence). The CDR3 runs 13 residues. Trimming cost V 3 bases and J 3 bases; bases outside gene matches: 2. The CDR3 is CSARGQGYYEQYF. The CDR3 bases are TGCAGTGCTAGGGGACAGGGGTACTACGAGCAGTACTTC.

This clonotype was seen many times. The chain employs TRBV10-3 and TRBJ1-5; D unclear. CDR1 is ENHRY and CDR2 is SYGVKD in the germline V gene. The CDR3 is 12 amino acids. The V and J ends lost 0 bases and 6 bases respectively, with 3 bases between them. The CDR3 spells CAISESGQPQHF. The CDR3 DNA is TGTGCCATCAGTGAGTCCGGTCAGCCCCAGCATTTT.

This clonotype was seen at least ten times. This rearrangement joins TRBV20-1 to TRBJ1-1; D remains unclear. CDR1 is DFQATT and CDR2 is SNEGSKA in the germline V gene (reference sequence). V lost 6 bases and J lost 1, with 6 bases in between. CDR3 length: 11 residues. In DNA form, the CDR3 reads TGCAGTGCCGACGCGAACACTGAAGCTTTCTTT. It translates to CSADANTEAFF.

The V gene is TRBV6-6, the J gene TRBJ1-2, with 8 nucleotides matching TRBD1. Germline V gene lookup returns CDR1 MNHNY and CDR2 SVGAGI (reference sequence). J gave up 7 bases and V 5 bases, and 15 bases lay outside the gene matches. This CDR3 region has 16 residues. CDR3 protein: CASSISGQGGMSGYTF. CDR3 coding DNA: TGTGCCAGCAGTATTAGCGGACAGGGTGGAATGAGTGGCTACACCTTC.

The CDR3 nucleotides are TGTGCCAGCCGCCGGACAGGGGAGAGTGGGACCCAGTACTTC. It encodes CASRRTGESGTQYF. J is TRBJ2-5 and V is TRBV7-9, with TRBD1 matching over 9 bases. The CDR3 extends over 14 amino acids. Germline V gene sequence: CDR1 SEHNR, CDR2 FQNEAQ (reference sequence). The trim removed 8 bases at V and 7 bases at J, leaving 11 bases unmatched.

About this clonotype itself: This may be a read error: a much more frequent sequence differs by one nucleotide. This chain uses TRBV29-1 with TRBJ2-6; 7 positions match TRBD1. J was trimmed by 2 bases and V by 0 bases; bases with no gene match: 1. Per the germline V gene, CDR1 is SQVTM and CDR2 is ANQGSEA. The CDR3 consists of 15 residues. CDR3 amino acids: CSVEEDRTGANVLTF. The CDR3 DNA follows: TGCAGCGTTGAAGAGGACAGGACTGGGGCCAACGTCCTGACTTTC.

This clonotype was seen just once. This chain links TRBV29-1 with TRBJ2-5; 8 bases map to TRBD2. The CDR3 length is 13 residues. V lost 0 bases and J lost 7; bases outside the gene matches: 4. Per the germline V gene, CDR1 is SQVTM and CDR2 is ANQGSEA. The chain's CDR3 is CSVEDQAGGTQYF. DNA for the CDR3: TGCAGCGTTGAAGATCAGGCGGGAGGGACCCAGTACTTC. The whole variable domain, filled in from reference TRBV29-1 and TRBJ2-5, reads SAVISQKPSRDICQRGTSLTIQCQVDSQVTMMFWYRQQPGQSLTLIATANQGSEATYESGFVIDKFPISRPNLTFSTLTVSNMSPEDSSIYLCSVEDQAGGTQYFGPGTRLLVL.

The rearrangement uses TRBV2 and TRBJ2-5, with TRBD2 identical over 13 bases. With V trimmed by 6 bases and J by 2 bases, 6 bases remained unmatched. The CDR3 loop spans 16 amino acids. Per the germline V gene, CDR1 is SNHLY and CDR2 is FYNNEI. CDR3 in amino acids: CASRPTSGRDQETQYF. CDR3 DNA: TGTGCCAGCAGACCTACTAGCGGGAGGGATCAAGAGACCCAGTACTTC. Variable domain in full (rest from reference TRBV2 and TRBJ2-5): EPEVTQTPSHQVTQMGQEVILRCVPISNHLYFYWYRQILGQKVEFLVSFYNNEISEKSEIFDDQFSVERPDGSNFTLKIRSTKLEDSAMYFCASRPTSGRDQETQYFGPGTRLLVL.

On this clonotype itself: Its ends do not fully match the called genes, so a read error is possible. The chain links TRBV10-3 to TRBJ1-2; D unresolved. Germline V gene lookup returns CDR1 ENHRY and CDR2 SYGVKD. The CDR3 spans 13 residues. CDR3 residues: CAIRDRANYSYTF. In DNA, the CDR3 is TGTGCCATCAGAGACCGTGCTAACTATAGCTACACCTTC.